This entry lists 9 T cell receptor beta chains sequenced from one sample in a study of spatial heterogeneity in lung cancer (dated 2019 in TCRdb). Per the publication, the time point label means: blood at routine non-recurrence follow-up after resection. Whole RNA extracted from tumor and nontumor lung tissue, or from cryopreserved PBMC samples, was used for TCR sequencing without cell sorting. The library was produced with 5' RACE. TCRdb shows the sequencer as NextSeq 500. The public reads were quality trimmed at Q25 with fastp and then assembled into clones with MiXCR by TCRdb, keeping productive beta chains. Each CDR3 protein appears once, grouped with its most common genes and DNA. The sample table contains around 110,000 distinct CDR3 sequences; only one count was recorded for 12% of them. The ten largest clones take up around 16% of the sample. Specimen: PBMCs, collected at follow-up. These TCRs come from a male donor with early-stage non-small cell lung cancer.

CDR3: CASSQEYRGDTEAFF. As DNA, the CDR3 is TGCGCCAGCAGCCAAGAATACAGGGGGGACACTGAAGCTTTCTTT. The chain links TRBV4-1 to TRBJ1-1; 8 positions agree with TRBD1. This CDR3 has 15 amino acids. The V segment lost 0 bases and the J segment 3 bases; nucleotides outside the gene matches: 3. Per the germline V gene, CDR1 is MGHRA and CDR2 is YSYEKL.

This clonotype has just a few counts. The CDR3 protein is CASSFRQADTQYF. CDR3 in DNA: TGTGCCAGCAGCTTCCGACAGGCTGATACGCAGTATTTT. The gene calls are TRBV11-1 and TRBJ2-3, with D tentatively TRBD1 (6 bases). CDR3 length equals 13 residues. Per the germline V gene, CDR1 is SGHAT and CDR2 is FQDESV (reference sequence). V was pared by 3 bases and J by 6 bases, with 10 bases between.

This clonotype appeared a few times. V gene TRBV6-6 combines with J gene TRBJ2-1, with 8 bases aligning to TRBD2. Per germline, CDR1 MNHNY and CDR2 SVGAGI (reference sequence). CDR3 length: 15 residues. V was pared by 5 bases and J by 3 bases, with 6 bases of the junction left unmatched. As DNA, the CDR3 is TGTGCCAGCAGTAAGGGACTAGACCTCTACAATGAGCAGTTCTTC. Translating it yields CASSKGLDLYNEQFF.

The CDR3 DNA follows: TGTGCCAGCATAACCGGGACAGACACAGATACGCAGTATTTT. Its protein is CASITGTDTDTQYF. The chain has TRBV2 and TRBJ2-3; 7 bases line up with TRBD1. Germline loops: CDR1 SNHLY, CDR2 FYNNEI. This CDR3 spans 14 amino acids. V lost 7 bases and J lost 2; bases outside the gene matches: 6. Supplemented by reference TRBV2 and TRBJ2-3, the full variable domain reads EPEVTQTPSHQVTQMGQEVILRCVPISNHLYFYWYRQILGQKVEFLVSFYNNEISEKSEIFDDQFSVERPDGSNFTLKIRSTKLEDSAMYFCASITGTDTDTQYFGPGTRLTVL.

This clonotype was recorded a few times. The chain recombines TRBV7-2 with TRBJ2-1; D unresolved. Trimming cost V 1 base and J 9 bases, with 4 bases left between them. The CDR3 sequence is 11 residues long. Germline V gene data show CDR1 as SGHTA and CDR2 as FQGNSA. DNA of the CDR3: TGTGCCAGCAGCTTAGAATCTGAGCAGTTCTTC. This codes for CASSLESEQFF. The variable domain in full, completed from reference TRBV7-2 and TRBJ2-1, reads GAGVSQSPSNKVTEKGKDVELRCDPISGHTALYWYRQSLGQGLEFLIYFQGNSAPDKSGLPSDRFSAERTGGSVSTLTIQRTQQEDSAVYLCASSLESEQFFGPGTRLTVL.

This clonotype was recorded a few times. The gene calls are TRBV30 and TRBJ1-5; tentatively, D is TRBD1 (6 bases). Germline V gene sequence: CDR1 GTSNPN, CDR2 SVGIG (reference sequence). V shed 6 bases and J shed 1 base, with 13 bases lying between them. The CDR3 is made up of 14 amino acids. CDR3 nucleotide sequence: TGTGCCTGCTCAACAGGGTTCAGCAATCAGCCCCAGCATTTT. Translating it yields CACSTGFSNQPQHF.

This clonotype was detected only a few times. The chain combines TRBV7-9 with TRBJ2-3; tentative D call: TRBD2 (5 bases). There are 15 residues in the CDR3. Looked up from germline, CDR1 is SEHNR and CDR2 is FQNEAQ (reference sequence). Trimming removed 3 bases at V and 3 bases at J, with 13 bases between. In DNA form, the CDR3 reads TGTGCCAGCAGCTTCCTGGGCGGGCCGACAGATACGCAGTATTTT. Its translation: CASSFLGGPTDTQYF. The full variable domain, with the rest looked up from reference TRBV7-9 and TRBJ2-3, is DTGVSQNPRHKITKRGQNVTFRCDPISEHNRLYWYRQTLGQGPEFLTYFQNEAQLEKSRLLSDRFSAERPKGSFSTLEIQRTEQGDSAMYLCASSFLGGPTDTQYFGPGTRLTVL.

This clonotype was detected a few times. The chain recombines TRBV5-5 with TRBJ2-2; D gene uncertain. Trimming removed 2 bases at V and 8 bases at J, with 7 bases between. Germline CDR1 reads SGHKS; CDR2 reads YYEKEE (reference sequence). This CDR3 has 12 residues. The CDR3 nucleotides are TGTGCCAGCAGCTTCATGCAGGGGGAGCTGTTTTTT. It encodes CASSFMQGELFF.

The chain combines TRBV6-5 with TRBJ1-5; D remains ambiguous. This CDR3 comprises 13 residues. Germline values: CDR1 MNHEY, CDR2 SVGAGI. Deletions cut 8 bases from V and 5 bases from J, with 13 bases between. The CDR3 DNA reads TGTGCCAGCGGGCGGTTCAGCGATCAGCCCCAGCATTTT. The encoded protein is CASGRFSDQPQHF.